The 31 T cell receptor beta chains presented below share a single source sample, sequenced in a study of Ad26.COV2.S vaccination and SARS-CoV-2 variants (dated by TCRdb to the early 2020s). Library prep was done by the immunoSEQ multiplex PCR assay. This is the immuneACCESS table as TCRdb keeps it, with only in-frame sequences that have V and J called. A part of the clones is gone; compared with another copy, unresolved V genes explain less than half, and the rest is unexplained. Here the sample has 350,000 to 500,000 clones; over 75% occur a single time. Around 3.6% of the sample goes to the ten largest clones. In light of the paper, this sample's treatment or condition label describes: 15 to 20 received Ad26.COV2.S at low or high dose, single or two shots; about 5 received placebo; per-sample allocation not given. Repertoires of vaccine and placebo recipients were sequenced from samples taken on day 63 after the first injection.

Specimen: peripheral blood, collected in a trial of Ad26.COV2.S vaccine versus placebo. The source is a person between 18 and 59 years old who received the Ad26.COV2.S COVID-19 vaccine or a placebo.

The rearrangement links TRBV4-1 to TRBJ1-3; no definite D call. The V gene's germline CDR1 is MGHRA and CDR2 YSYEKL. The CDR3 sequence is 16 residues long. The V gene lost 4 bases and the J gene lost 4 bases, with 17 bases spanning the gap. The CDR3 region has the DNA TGCGCCAGCAGCCCACCCCTCCGGGCTCAAGGAAACACCATATATTTT. This translates into CASSPPLRAQGNTIYF.

The rearrangement links TRBV19 to TRBJ2-6, with TRBD1 identical over 7 bases. The J segment lost 4 bases and the V segment lost 8 bases, leaving 8 bases of the junction unmatched. The CDR3 consists of 15 residues. CDR1 LNHDA and CDR2 SQIVND come from the germline V gene (reference sequence). CDR3 nucleotides: TGTGCCAGTGCCGGGACAGCCCTAGGGGCCAACGTCCTGACTTTC. Translated: CASAGTALGANVLTF.

This chain's CDR3 is CASSTLDRATRNEQFF. For the CDR3, the DNA is TGTGCCAGTAGTACCCTGGACAGGGCCACACGCAATGAGCAGTTCTTC. The J gene is TRBJ2-1, the V gene TRBV19, with 8 nucleotides matching TRBD1. V was pared by 4 bases and J by 6 bases, with 11 bases of the junction left unmatched. The length of the CDR3 is 16 residues. Germline V lookup: CDR1 LNHDA, CDR2 SQIVND (reference sequence).

In this sample, this clone turned up once. V gene TRBV9 combines with J gene TRBJ1-6; D is undetermined. Germline V gene lookup returns CDR1 SGDLS and CDR2 YYNGEE. Trimming shortened V by 0 bases and J by 0 bases, and 28 bases separated the two germline ends. The CDR3 totals 23 residues. CDR3 DNA: TGTGCCAGCAGCGTAGAGGTGTGGCACAAAAAGAACCCCAAGAGCTCCTATAATTCACCCCTCCACTTT. Residues: CASSVEVWHKKNPKSSYNSPLHF.

The J gene is TRBJ1-5, the V gene TRBV7-2; possibly TRBD1 for D (5 bases). Deletions cut 1 base from V and 6 bases from J, with 7 bases between. This CDR3 comprises 13 residues. Per germline, CDR1 SGHTA and CDR2 FQGNSA. The CDR3 region is CASSLDRLQPQHF. Written as DNA, the CDR3 is TGTGCCAGCAGCTTAGACAGGCTTCAGCCCCAGCATTTT.

The CDR3 DNA reads TGTGCCAGCAGCTTAGCGTGGGACAGGAGCTCCTACGAGCAGTACTTC. The encoded protein is CASSLAWDRSSYEQYF. J is TRBJ2-7 and V is TRBV7-6; TRBD1 matches 8 bases. Germline lookup yields CDR1 SGHVS and CDR2 FNYEAQ. This CDR3 has 16 residues. V was pared by 0 bases and J by 0 bases, with 4 bases of the junction left unmatched.

The chain uses TRBV10-3 and TRBJ2-2; D gene uncertain. Trimming cost V 11 bases and J 1 base, with 11 bases left between them. CDR1 is ENHRY, CDR2 SYGVKD, per germline. The CDR3 has 13 residues. CDR3 sequence reads: CAFLAQNTGELFF. The DNA of the CDR3 is TGTGCCTTCCTCGCCCAGAACACCGGGGAGCTGTTTTTT.

The chain is built from TRBV20-1 and TRBJ1-1; D is ambiguous. The CDR3 loop spans 15 amino acids. CDR1 and CDR2 from the germline V gene are DFQATT and SNEGSKA (reference sequence). V was pared by 3 bases and J by 0 bases, with 14 bases between. The CDR3 region is CSASYVGPVNTEAFF. Here the CDR3 DNA reads TGCAGTGCTAGTTATGTAGGACCTGTGAACACTGAAGCTTTCTTT.

This clone was seen only once. J is TRBJ2-7 and V is TRBV5-1, with D possibly being TRBD1 (6 bases). Trimming removed 4 bases at V and 2 bases at J, with 16 bases between. The CDR3 is 15 residues long. Per the germline V gene, CDR1 is SGHRS and CDR2 is YFSETQ. CDR3 coding DNA: TGCGCCAGCAGCCCCTCCCCGGCAGGGGCCTACGAGCAGTACTTC. The encoded protein is CASSPSPAGAYEQYF.

The chain employs TRBV7-3 and TRBJ2-7; tentatively, D is TRBD1 (6 bases). Trimming removed 5 bases from V and 5 bases from J, with 13 bases in between. The length of the CDR3 is 13 residues. Germline V CDR1 and CDR2: SGHTA, FQGTGA. The CDR3 coding sequence is TGTGCCAGCAGCACGACAGGTTGGAACGAGCAGTACTTC. Encoded protein: CASSTTGWNEQYF.

V gene TRBV7-2 combines with J gene TRBJ1-6, with 9 nucleotides matching TRBD1. The V gene's germline CDR1 is SGHTA and CDR2 FQGNSA. The CDR3 length is 16 residues. V shed 5 bases and J 2 bases; nucleotides not matched to a gene: 4. The CDR3 DNA reads as TGTGCCAGCAGCCCCAGGACAGGGGCCTATAATTCACCCCTCCACTTT. It yields the protein CASSPRTGAYNSPLHF. The full variable domain, with the rest looked up from reference TRBV7-2 and TRBJ1-6, is GAGVSQSPSNKVTEKGKDVELRCDPISGHTALYWYRQSLGQGLEFLIYFQGNSAPDKSGLPSDRFSAERTGGSVSTLTIQRTQQEDSAVYLCASSPRTGAYNSPLHFGNGTRLTVT.

This clone showed up just once. The V call is TRBV28, the J call TRBJ1-5; TRBD1 agrees at 11 bases. Per the germline V gene, CDR1 is MDHEN and CDR2 is SYDVKM. The CDR3 length is 21 residues. J was trimmed by 2 bases and V by 3 bases; bases with no gene match: 18. In DNA, the CDR3 is TGTGCCAGCAGTTTGGGGGCAACCGGGACAGGGGGTTCTTATCGCAATCAGCCCCAGCATTTT. Amino acid sequence: CASSLGATGTGGSYRNQPQHF. Complete variable domain (other parts from reference TRBV28 and TRBJ1-5): DVKVTQSSRYLVKRTGEKVFLECVQDMDHENMFWYRQDPGLGLRLIYFSYDVKMKEKGDIPEGYSVSREKKERFSLILESASTNQTSMYLCASSLGATGTGGSYRNQPQHFGDGTRLSIL.

This clone was detected once. The rearrangement joins TRBV7-3 to TRBJ2-2; no definite D call. The CDR3 length is 18 residues. Trimming pared 5 bases from V and 2 bases from J, leaving 21 bases between. Germline V lookup: CDR1 SGHTA, CDR2 FQGTGA. CDR3 sequence reads: CASSPYLTAPHNTGELFF. CDR3 sequence (DNA): TGTGCCAGCAGCCCCTACCTTACGGCCCCACACAACACCGGGGAGCTGTTTTTT.

This chain connects TRBV15 to TRBJ1-2; 8 bases are a match to TRBD1. V trimming: 6 bases; J trimming: 5 bases; junction bases outside the gene matches: 5. CDR3 length: 13 residues. The germline V gene has CDR1 LNHNV and CDR2 YYDKDF (reference sequence). CDR3 sequence (DNA): TGTGCCACCAGACCAGACAGGGGTTATGGCTACACCTTC. Its protein is CATRPDRGYGYTF.

V gene TRBV24-1 combines with J gene TRBJ2-4, with D perhaps matching TRBD1 (5 bases). This CDR3 is 17 amino acids long. Trimming cost V 2 bases and J 0 bases, with 13 bases left between them. CDR1 and CDR2 (germline): KGHDR, SFDVKD. The CDR3 reads CATSDSRRELAKNIQYF. In DNA, the CDR3 is TGTGCCACCAGTGATTCCCGCAGGGAACTAGCCAAAAACATTCAGTACTTC.

The V gene is TRBV3-1 (or the pseudogene TRBV3-2), the J gene TRBJ2-5, with D possibly matching TRBD1 (6 bases). Germline CDR1 reads LGHDT; CDR2 reads YNNKEL (reference sequence). Trimming pared 1 base from V and 5 bases from J, leaving 23 bases between. The CDR3 has 18 residues. The CDR3, as DNA: TGTGCCAGCAGCCAAGGTCGCGTCGGACAGACCGTCCGGGAGACCCAGTACTTC. Protein product: CASSQGRVGQTVRETQYF.

The chain uses TRBV27 and TRBJ1-1; D perhaps matches TRBD1 (6 bases). Germline CDR1 and CDR2: MNHEY and SMNVEV (reference sequence). V was clipped by 0 bases and J by 5 bases, with 10 bases between them. The CDR3 sequence is 14 residues long. The CDR3, as DNA: TGTGCCAGCAGTTTATCGAGGGGGGAAACTGAAGCTTTCTTT. Protein sequence: CASSLSRGETEAFF.

V and J are TRBV7-8 and TRBJ2-3; TRBD1 matches 9 bases. Germline-derived CDR1 and CDR2 are SGHVS and FQNEAQ. The CDR3 contains 15 residues. Losses at the gene ends were 5 bases for V and 2 bases for J; bases not matched to a gene: 5. This CDR3 is CASSIRTGATDTQYF. The CDR3 DNA is TGTGCCAGCAGCATAAGGACAGGGGCCACAGATACGCAGTATTTT.

The V call is TRBV19, the J call TRBJ1-1; 7 positions match TRBD1. This CDR3 comprises 16 residues. J was trimmed by 4 bases and V by 5 bases; bases with no gene match: 13. Germline CDR1 reads LNHDA; CDR2 reads SQIVND (reference sequence). Written as DNA, the CDR3 is TGTGCCAGTAGTTTGGGACAGTCCCCGGGAGCCACTGAAGCTTTCTTT. Amino acids: CASSLGQSPGATEAFF.

V usage is TRBV30 and J usage is TRBJ2-5; D is possibly TRBD2 (6 bases). Per the germline V gene, CDR1 is GTSNPN and CDR2 is SVGIG (reference sequence). This CDR3 region has 13 residues. The germline V and J ends were trimmed by 2 bases and 5 bases, with 12 bases remaining between them. CDR3 sequence reads: CAWSLLAAETQYF. CDR3 coding DNA: TGTGCCTGGAGTCTACTAGCTGCGGAGACCCAGTACTTC.

The chain employs TRBV9 and TRBJ1-1, with D maybe TRBD1 (6 bases). Trimming left V 3 bases short and J 5 bases short, with 14 bases between. The germline gives CDR1 SGDLS, CDR2 YYNGEE. The CDR3 consists of 14 residues. The CDR3 loop reads CASSGEGHLTEAFF. DNA for the CDR3: TGTGCCAGCAGCGGGGAGGGACATCTTACTGAAGCTTTCTTT.

In its sample, this clone was seen once. J is TRBJ1-6 and V is TRBV30, with D maybe TRBD1 (6 bases). The CDR3 totals 15 residues. The V gene lost 5 bases and the J gene lost 0 bases, with 11 bases spanning the gap. Looked up from germline, CDR1 is GTSNPN and CDR2 is SVGIG (reference sequence). The CDR3 here is CAWVQGSSYNSPLHF. In DNA, the CDR3 is TGTGCCTGGGTACAGGGTAGCTCCTATAATTCACCCCTCCACTTT.

V usage is TRBV6-2 or TRBV6-3 and J usage is TRBJ2-7, with 7 bases matching TRBD2. The junction had 11 bases not matched to a gene; V was cut back by 1 base and J by 2 bases. This CDR3 contains 17 residues. Germline values: CDR1 MNHEY, CDR2 SVGEGT. CDR3 sequence reads: CASSYFVGAGRTYEQYF. The CDR3, as DNA: TGTGCCAGCAGTTACTTCGTTGGAGCGGGACGAACCTACGAGCAGTACTTC.

This chain uses TRBV19 with TRBJ1-1; possible D gene TRBD1, 5 bases. Deletions cut 6 bases from V and 3 bases from J, with 14 bases between. The CDR3 is 14 residues long. Germline V lookup: CDR1 LNHDA, CDR2 SQIVND (reference sequence). CDR3 loop: CASRVGGLDTEAFF. In DNA, the CDR3 is TGTGCCAGTAGAGTCGGGGGTCTCGACACTGAAGCTTTCTTT.

This chain uses TRBV6-4 with TRBJ2-7; 7 nucleotides line up with TRBD1. This CDR3 has 15 amino acids. The junction had 11 bases not matched to a gene; V was cut back by 9 bases and J by 0 bases. Germline V gene lookup returns CDR1 MRHNA and CDR2 SNTAGT. For the CDR3, the DNA is TGTGCCAGGACCTTACCGGGACAGAGCTCCTACGAGCAGTACTTC. This encodes CARTLPGQSSYEQYF.

The genes are TRBV2 and TRBJ1-1; D unresolved. The CDR3 spans 13 residues. Trimming took off 8 bases at V and 1 base at J, with 11 bases between the two ends. CDR1 SNHLY and CDR2 FYNNEI come from the germline V gene. CDR3 region: CASVQNPNTEAFF. CDR3 bases: TGTGCCAGCGTACAGAACCCGAACACTGAAGCTTTCTTT.

This clone was observed a single time. The CDR3: CASSLAGGELFF. The CDR3 DNA is TGTGCCAGCAGCTTGGCAGGGGGGGAGCTGTTTTTT. The chain has TRBV5-6 and TRBJ2-2; D possibly corresponds to TRBD1 (5 bases). Germline V gives CDR1 SGHDT, CDR2 YYEEEE. V was shortened by 0 bases and J by 8 bases, with 5 bases between the two germline ends. CDR3 length: 12 amino acids.

The table lists this clone with a count of one. V is TRBV3-1 (or the pseudogene TRBV3-2) and J is TRBJ2-3, with TRBD2 matching 9 bases. The CDR3 length is 15 residues. Germline lookup yields CDR1 LGHDT and CDR2 YNNKEL (reference sequence). J lost 1 base, V lost 4 bases, and 3 bases had no gene match. CDR3 region: CASSLAGARTDTQYF. In DNA, the CDR3 is TGTGCCAGCAGCCTAGCGGGGGCCCGCACAGATACGCAGTATTTT.

V gene TRBV6-5 combines with J gene TRBJ2-7; 9 bases line up with TRBD1. Trimming at V came to 5 bases and at J to 5 bases, leaving 10 bases not matched to a gene. The CDR3 runs to 15 residues. Looked up from germline, CDR1 is MNHEY and CDR2 is SVGAGI. In DNA form, the CDR3 reads TGTGCCAGCAGTCCCCGGGACAGGGTCTTCGACGAGCAGTACTTC. It codes for CASSPRDRVFDEQYF.

The chain employs TRBV6-4 and TRBJ2-1, with a tentative D call TRBD1 (6 bases). V lost 6 bases, J lost 3 bases, and 15 bases lay in between. The CDR3 loop spans 15 amino acids. Germline CDR1 reads MRHNA; CDR2 reads SNTAGT. The CDR3 nucleotides are TGTGCCAGCAGAACAGGGCCCCAATTCTACAATGAGCAGTTCTTC. Protein: CASRTGPQFYNEQFF.

The chain employs TRBV6-5 and TRBJ2-1; perhaps TRBD2 as D (5 bases). The CDR3 spans 12 residues. Trimming took 7 bases from V and 5 from J, leaving 9 bases between them. Germline V lookup: CDR1 MNHEY, CDR2 SVGAGI. CDR3 nucleotide sequence: TGTGCCAGCACCCGGGGTCACAATGAGCAGTTCTTC. Protein product: CASTRGHNEQFF.